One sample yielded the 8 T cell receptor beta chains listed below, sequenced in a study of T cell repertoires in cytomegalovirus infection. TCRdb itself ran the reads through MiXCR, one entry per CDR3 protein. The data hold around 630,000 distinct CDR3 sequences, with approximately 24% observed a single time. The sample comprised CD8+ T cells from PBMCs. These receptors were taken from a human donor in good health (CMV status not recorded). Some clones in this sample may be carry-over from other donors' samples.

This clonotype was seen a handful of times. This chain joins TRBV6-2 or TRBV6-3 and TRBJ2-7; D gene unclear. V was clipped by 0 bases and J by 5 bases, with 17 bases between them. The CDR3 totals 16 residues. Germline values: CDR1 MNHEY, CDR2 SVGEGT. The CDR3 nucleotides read TGTGCCAGCAGTTACTCGAAAATGTTAGGATATGACGAGCAGTACGTC. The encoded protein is CASSYSKMLGYDEQYV.

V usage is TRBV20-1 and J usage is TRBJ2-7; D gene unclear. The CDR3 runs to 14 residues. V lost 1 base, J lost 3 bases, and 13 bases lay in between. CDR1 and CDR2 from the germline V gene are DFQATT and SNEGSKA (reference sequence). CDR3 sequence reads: CSARGVGNFYEQYF. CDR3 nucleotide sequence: TGCAGTGCTAGAGGTGTGGGGAACTTCTACGAGCAGTACTTC.

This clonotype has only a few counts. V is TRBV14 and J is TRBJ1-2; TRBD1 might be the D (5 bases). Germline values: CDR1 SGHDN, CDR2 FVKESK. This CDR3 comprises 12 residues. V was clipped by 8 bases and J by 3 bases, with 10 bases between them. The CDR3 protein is CASGGAHYGYTF. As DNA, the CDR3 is TGTGCCAGCGGCGGGGCTCACTATGGCTACACCTTC.

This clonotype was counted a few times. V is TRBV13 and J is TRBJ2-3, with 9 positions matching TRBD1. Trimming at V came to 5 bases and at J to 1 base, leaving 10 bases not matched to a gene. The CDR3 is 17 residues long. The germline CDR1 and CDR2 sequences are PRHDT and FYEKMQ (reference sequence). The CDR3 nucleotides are TGTGCCAGCAGCCCTGGCGGGACAGGGTACGGCACAGATACGCAGTATTTT. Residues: CASSPGGTGYGTDTQYF.

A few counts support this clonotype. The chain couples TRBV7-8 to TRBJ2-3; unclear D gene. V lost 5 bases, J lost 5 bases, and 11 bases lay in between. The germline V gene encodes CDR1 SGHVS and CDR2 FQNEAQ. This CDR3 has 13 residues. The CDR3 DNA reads TGTGCCAGCAGCCACGCGGTCCGAGATACGCAGTATTTT. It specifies CASSHAVRDTQYF.

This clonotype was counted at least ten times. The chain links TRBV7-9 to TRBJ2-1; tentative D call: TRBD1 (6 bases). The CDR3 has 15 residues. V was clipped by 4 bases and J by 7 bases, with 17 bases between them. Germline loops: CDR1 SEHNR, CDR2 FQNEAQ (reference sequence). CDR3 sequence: CASSSKGPGDNEQFF. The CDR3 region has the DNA TGTGCCAGCAGCTCAAAGGGTCCAGGGGATAATGAGCAGTTCTTC.

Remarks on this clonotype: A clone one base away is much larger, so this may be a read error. The CDR3, as DNA: TGTGCCAGCAGTTTACGACGACCTTCGGGTAGGGGGCTTGACGAGGAGCTGTTTTTT. It yields the protein CASSLRRPSGRGLDEELFF. V and J are TRBV6-5 and TRBJ2-2; the match to TRBD1 covers 7 bases. V was clipped by 4 bases and J by 10 bases; unmatched bases: 24. The CDR3 covers 19 residues. Germline V CDR1 and CDR2: MNHEY, SVGAGI.

The CDR3 loop reads CASSQAHSFPDTGELFF. The DNA for the CDR3 is TGCGCCAGCAGCCAAGCCCACTCCTTTCCGGACACCGGGGAGCTGTTTTTT. The chain is built from TRBV4-1 and TRBJ2-2; D gene unclear. Trimming stripped 1 base from V and 3 bases from J, with 15 bases between. The CDR3 spans 17 residues. Germline CDR1 reads MGHRA; CDR2 reads YSYEKL.